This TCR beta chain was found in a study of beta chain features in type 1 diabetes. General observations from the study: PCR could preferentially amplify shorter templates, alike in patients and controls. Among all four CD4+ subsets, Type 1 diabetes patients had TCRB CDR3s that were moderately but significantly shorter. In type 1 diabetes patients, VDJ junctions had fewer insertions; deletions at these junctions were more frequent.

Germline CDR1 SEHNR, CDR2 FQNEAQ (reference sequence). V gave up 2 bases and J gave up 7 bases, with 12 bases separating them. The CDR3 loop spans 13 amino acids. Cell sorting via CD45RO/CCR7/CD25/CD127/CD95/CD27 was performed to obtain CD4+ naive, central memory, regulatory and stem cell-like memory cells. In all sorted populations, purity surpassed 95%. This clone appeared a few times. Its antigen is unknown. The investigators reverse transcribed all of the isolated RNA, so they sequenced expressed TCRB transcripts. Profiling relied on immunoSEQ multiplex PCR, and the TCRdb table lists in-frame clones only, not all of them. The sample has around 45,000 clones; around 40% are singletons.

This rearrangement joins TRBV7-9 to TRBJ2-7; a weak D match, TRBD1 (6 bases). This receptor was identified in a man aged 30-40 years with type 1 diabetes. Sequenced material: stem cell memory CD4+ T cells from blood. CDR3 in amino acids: CASSLMDSREQYF. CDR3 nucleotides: TGTGCCAGCAGCTTAATGGACAGTAGGGAGCAGTACTTC.